Shown below are 7 T cell receptor beta chains from a single sample sequenced in a study of Ad26.COV2.S vaccination and SARS-CoV-2 variants. Assay: immunoSEQ multiplex PCR; the TCRdb copy retains only in-frame clones and omits some. The sample lists some 370,000 clones, 80% to 90% seen once, with around 7.3% in the top ten. As for treatment: 15 to 20 received Ad26.COV2.S at low or high dose, single or two shots; five or six received placebo; per-sample allocation not given. Sampling occurred on day 63 after the first vaccine or placebo injection. Material: peripheral blood, obtained in a trial of Ad26.COV2.S vaccine versus placebo. The receptors derive from a person aged 18-60 years who received the Ad26.COV2.S COVID-19 vaccine or a placebo.

The chain couples TRBV12-3 or TRBV12-4 to TRBJ2-7; a weak D match, TRBD2 (6 bases). This CDR3 has 13 residues. The V gene lost 5 bases and the J gene lost 2 bases, with 10 bases spanning the gap. The CDR3 is CASSLKRAYEQYF. CDR3 nucleotide sequence: TGTGCCAGCAGTCTAAAGCGGGCCTACGAGCAGTACTTC.

Only one count was recorded for this clone. This chain connects TRBV20-1 to TRBJ1-2; D gene unclear. CDR1 and CDR2 from the germline V gene are DFQATT and SNEGSKA (reference sequence). The CDR3 has 13 residues. Trimming removed 3 bases from V and 0 bases from J, with 8 bases in between. In DNA form, the CDR3 reads TGCAGTGCTAGTAGTTCTCCTAACTATGGCTACACCTTC. Translated, it gives CSASSSPNYGYTF.

In its sample, this clone was seen once. The rearrangement links TRBV29-1 to TRBJ2-2; 10 bases map to TRBD2. This CDR3 is built from 13 residues. CDR1 and CDR2 from the germline V gene are SQVTM and ANQGSEA. The V and J ends lost 2 bases and 6 bases, in that order; junction bases with no gene match: 0. DNA for the CDR3: TGCAGCGTTGAAACTAGCGGGGCCGGGGAGCTGTTTTTT. Protein product: CSVETSGAGELFF.

This clone was detected only once. This chain uses TRBV29-1 with TRBJ2-1; 7 bases agree with TRBD2. There are 14 residues in the CDR3. Trimming at V came to 4 bases and at J to 9 bases, leaving 12 bases not matched to a gene. Germline lookup yields CDR1 SQVTM and CDR2 ANQGSEA. CDR3 nucleotide sequence: TGCAGCGTTGTAAGTCCCCGGGAGCGGGGTGAGCAGTTCTTC. This gives the protein CSVVSPRERGEQFF.

This chain joins TRBV9 and TRBJ2-1; 10 nucleotides agree with TRBD2. The length of the CDR3 is 15 residues. Trimming cost V 8 bases and J 7 bases; bases outside gene matches: 12. The germline V gene has CDR1 SGDLS and CDR2 YYNGEE. CDR3 amino acids: CASTRASGSWNEQFF. The DNA for the CDR3 is TGTGCCAGTACCCGGGCTAGCGGGAGTTGGAATGAGCAGTTCTTC.

The rearrangement joins TRBV5-1 to TRBJ1-2, with 9 bases fitting TRBD1. The CDR3 is made up of 13 amino acids. After removal of 3 bases from V and 7 bases from J, the junction contained 4 bases not matched to a gene. CDR1 and CDR2 (germline): SGHRS, YFSETQ. The CDR3 DNA is TGCGCCAGCAGCTGGACAGGGGAGGGTGGCTACACCTTC. Its protein product is CASSWTGEGGYTF.

The rearrangement links TRBV27 to TRBJ2-7; 11 bases are shared with TRBD2. V gave up 2 bases and J gave up 6 bases; unmatched junction bases: 9. CDR1 is MNHEY, CDR2 SMNVEV, per germline (reference sequence). There are 16 residues in the CDR3. The CDR3 region is CASSLSSGRAAGEQYF. CDR3 nucleotide sequence: TGTGCCAGCAGTTTAAGTAGCGGGAGGGCCGCAGGCGAGCAGTACTTC.